This TCR beta chain was captured by sequencing in a study of T cells in Graves' hyperthyroidism and ophthalmopathy. V gave up 4 bases and J gave up 3 bases; unmatched junction bases: 7. The CDR3 is 16 amino acids. The germline CDR1 and CDR2 sequences are LGHDT and YNNKEL (reference sequence). Researchers took RNA transcripts and amplified the TCR beta CDR3 regions from them. Initially, a first-round RT-PCR of the TCR CDR3 employed the HTBI primer set. TCRdb itself ran the multiplex PCR reads through MiXCR, one entry per CDR3 protein. The sample carries about 420,000 distinct CDR3 sequences, 15% to 18% recorded once. This clonotype occurred many times. Its antigen remains unidentified. General study points: The blood repertoire included most of the expanded thyroid clonotypes above 0.001.

The sequenced sample consisted of blood. The rearrangement joins TRBV3-1 to TRBJ2-1; TRBD1 agrees at 9 bases. The receptor was isolated from a woman younger than 30 with Graves' hyperthyroidism. The CDR3 DNA sequence: TGTGCCAGCAGCCCGAACGCGGACAGGGGCTACAATGAGCAGTTCTTC. It translates to CASSPNADRGYNEQFF.